Reported below is one T cell receptor beta chain. Its specificity is not known. This sample was taken from a study of breast tumors, draining lymph nodes, adjacent tissues. TCRdb re-called the multiplex PCR reads through MiXCR, storing one row per CDR3 protein. The data show about 140,000 distinct CDR3 sequences, about 30% seen once. Breast cancer patients provided tissue from their axillary draining lymph nodes. V was shortened by 5 bases and J by 14 bases, with 18 bases between the two germline ends. This CDR3 region has 12 residues. The V gene's germline CDR1 is SEHNR and CDR2 FQNEAQ (reference sequence). Findings and limits, study-wide: Luminal-like breast cancer showed significantly greater tumor-nontumor repertoire similarity than basal-like breast cancer did.

This chain connects TRBV7-9 to TRBJ1-1, with D possibly TRBD1 on 5 matching bases. The sequenced material came from axillary lymph node tissue. The source of this sequence is a female donor with breast cancer. Some clones in this sample may be carry-over from other donors' samples. CDR3 sequence (DNA): TGTGCCAGCAGCGGTATCAGGGATGAGCAGTTCTTT. Translation: CASSGIRDEQFF. The full variable domain, in which reference TRBV7-9 and TRBJ1-1 provide the parts outside the CDR3, is DTGVSQNPRHKITKRGQNVTFRCDPISEHNRLYWYRQTLGQGPEFLTYFQNEAQLEKSRLLSDRFSAERPKGSFSTLEIQRTEQGDSAMYLCASSGIRDEQFFGQGTRLTVV.